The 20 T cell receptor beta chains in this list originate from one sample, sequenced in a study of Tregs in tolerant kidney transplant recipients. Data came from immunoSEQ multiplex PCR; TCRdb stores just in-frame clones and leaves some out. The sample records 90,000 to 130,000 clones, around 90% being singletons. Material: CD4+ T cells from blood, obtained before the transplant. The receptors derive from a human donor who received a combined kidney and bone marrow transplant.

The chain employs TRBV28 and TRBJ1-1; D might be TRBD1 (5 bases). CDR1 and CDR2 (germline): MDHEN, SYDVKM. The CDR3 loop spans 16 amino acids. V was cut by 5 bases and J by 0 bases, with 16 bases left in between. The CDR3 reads CASSGRGVGMNTEAFF. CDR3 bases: TGTGCCAGCAGTGGCCGGGGGGTAGGTATGAACACTGAAGCTTTCTTT.

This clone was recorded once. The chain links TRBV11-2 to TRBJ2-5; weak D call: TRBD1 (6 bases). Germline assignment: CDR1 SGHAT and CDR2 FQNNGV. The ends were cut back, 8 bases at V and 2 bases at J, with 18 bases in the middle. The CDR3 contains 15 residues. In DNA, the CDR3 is TGTGCCAGCGGCAGGGGATTTAGCTGGCAAGAGACCCAGTACTTC. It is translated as CASGRGFSWQETQYF.

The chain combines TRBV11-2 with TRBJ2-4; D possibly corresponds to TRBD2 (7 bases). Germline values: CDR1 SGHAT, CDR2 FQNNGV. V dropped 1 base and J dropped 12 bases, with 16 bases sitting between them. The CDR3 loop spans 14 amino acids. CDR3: CASSLGRGGRDQYF. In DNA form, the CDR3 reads TGTGCCAGCAGCTTAGGCAGGGGAGGGAGGGATCAGTACTTC.

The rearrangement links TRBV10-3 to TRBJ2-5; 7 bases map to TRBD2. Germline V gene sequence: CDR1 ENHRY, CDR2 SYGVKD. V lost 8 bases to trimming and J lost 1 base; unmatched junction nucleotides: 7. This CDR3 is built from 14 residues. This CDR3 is CAIRQGGIQETQYF. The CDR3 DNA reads TGTGCCATCCGGCAGGGAGGGATCCAAGAGACCCAGTACTTC.

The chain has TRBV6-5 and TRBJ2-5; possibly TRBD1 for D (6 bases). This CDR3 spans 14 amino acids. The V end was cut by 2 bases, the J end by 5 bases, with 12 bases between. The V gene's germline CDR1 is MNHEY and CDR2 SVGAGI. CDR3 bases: TGTGCCAGCAGTTACCAGGGTCAGGGGGAGACCCAGTACTTC. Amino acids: CASSYQGQGETQYF.

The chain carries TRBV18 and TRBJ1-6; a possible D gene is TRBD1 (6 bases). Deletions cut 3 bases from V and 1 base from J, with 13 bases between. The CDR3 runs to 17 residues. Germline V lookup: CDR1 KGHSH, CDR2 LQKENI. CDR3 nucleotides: TGTGCCAGCTCACCGGTAGAGGGGGTTTCCTATAATTCACCCCTCCACTTT. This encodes CASSPVEGVSYNSPLHF.

The CDR3 loop is CASSPRPGGEQYF. The CDR3 region has the DNA TGTGCCAGCAGCCCACGCCCGGGAGGTGAGCAGTACTTC. The V and J genes are TRBV7-2 and TRBJ2-7; the match to TRBD2 covers 7 bases. Per the germline V gene, CDR1 is SGHTA and CDR2 is FQGNSA. Trimming took 5 bases from V and 7 from J; bases not matched to a gene: 8. This CDR3 contains 13 residues.

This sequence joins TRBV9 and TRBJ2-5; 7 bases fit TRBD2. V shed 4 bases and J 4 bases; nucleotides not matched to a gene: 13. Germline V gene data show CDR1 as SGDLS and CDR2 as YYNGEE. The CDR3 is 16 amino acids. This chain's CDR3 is CASSPRGGGSGETQYF. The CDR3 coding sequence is TGTGCCAGCAGCCCCCGGGGCGGGGGAAGTGGAGAGACCCAGTACTTC.

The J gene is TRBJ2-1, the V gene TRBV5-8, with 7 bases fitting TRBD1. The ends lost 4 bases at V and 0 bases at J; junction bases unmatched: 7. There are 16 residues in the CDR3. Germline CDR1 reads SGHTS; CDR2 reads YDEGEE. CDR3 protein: CASSEGDSSSYNEQFF. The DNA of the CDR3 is TGTGCCAGCAGCGAGGGGGACAGCAGCTCCTACAATGAGCAGTTCTTC.

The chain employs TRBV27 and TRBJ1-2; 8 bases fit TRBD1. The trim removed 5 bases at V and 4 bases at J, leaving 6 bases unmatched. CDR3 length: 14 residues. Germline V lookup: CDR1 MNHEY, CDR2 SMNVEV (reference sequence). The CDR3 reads CASSAGQGAYGYTF. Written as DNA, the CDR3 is TGTGCCAGCAGTGCCGGACAGGGCGCCTATGGCTACACCTTC.

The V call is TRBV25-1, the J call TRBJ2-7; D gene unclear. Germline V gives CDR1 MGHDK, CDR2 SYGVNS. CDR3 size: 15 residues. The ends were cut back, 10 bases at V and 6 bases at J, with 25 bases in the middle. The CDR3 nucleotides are TGTGCCACCATCCACCGGGTGGCCCTTTCCCTCGAGCAGTACTTC. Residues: CATIHRVALSLEQYF.

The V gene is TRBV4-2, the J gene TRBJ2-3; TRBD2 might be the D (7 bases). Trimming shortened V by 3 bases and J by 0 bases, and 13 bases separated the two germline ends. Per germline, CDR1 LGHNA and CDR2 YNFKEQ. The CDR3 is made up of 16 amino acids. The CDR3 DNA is TGTGCCAGCAGCCAGGGGAGGGGGGCGAGCACAGATACGCAGTATTTT. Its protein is CASSQGRGASTDTQYF.

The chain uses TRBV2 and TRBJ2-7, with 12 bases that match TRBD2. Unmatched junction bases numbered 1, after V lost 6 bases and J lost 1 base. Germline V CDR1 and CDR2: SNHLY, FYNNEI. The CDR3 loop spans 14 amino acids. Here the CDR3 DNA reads TGTGCCAGCAGAGGACTAGCGGGGTCCTACGAGCAGTACTTC. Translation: CASRGLAGSYEQYF.

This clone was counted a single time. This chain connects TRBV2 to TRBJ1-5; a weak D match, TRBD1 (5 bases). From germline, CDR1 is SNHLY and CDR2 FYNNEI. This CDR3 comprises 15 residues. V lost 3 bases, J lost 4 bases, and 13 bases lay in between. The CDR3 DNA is TGTGCCAGCAGTGATAGGGGTGGGCCAAATCAGCCCCAGCATTTT. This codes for CASSDRGGPNQPQHF.

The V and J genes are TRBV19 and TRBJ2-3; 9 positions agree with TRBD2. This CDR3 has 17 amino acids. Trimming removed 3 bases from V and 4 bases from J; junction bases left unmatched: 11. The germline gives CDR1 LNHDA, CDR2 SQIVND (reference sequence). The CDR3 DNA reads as TGTGCCAGTAGTATCTTGGCTAGCGGGGCGGGGGCAGATACGCAGTATTTT. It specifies CASSILASGAGADTQYF.

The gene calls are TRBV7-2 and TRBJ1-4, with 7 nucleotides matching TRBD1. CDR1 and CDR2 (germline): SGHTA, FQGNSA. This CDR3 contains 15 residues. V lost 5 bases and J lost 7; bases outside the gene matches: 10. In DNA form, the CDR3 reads TGTGCCAGCAGCCCCACAGGGGATAAGGGTGAAAAACTGTTTTTT. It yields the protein CASSPTGDKGEKLFF.

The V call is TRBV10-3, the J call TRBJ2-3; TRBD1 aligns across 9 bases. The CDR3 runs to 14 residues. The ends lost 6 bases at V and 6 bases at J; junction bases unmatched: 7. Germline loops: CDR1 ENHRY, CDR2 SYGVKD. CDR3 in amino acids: CAIREQGAWDTQYF. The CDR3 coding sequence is TGTGCCATCAGGGAACAGGGGGCTTGGGATACGCAGTATTTT.

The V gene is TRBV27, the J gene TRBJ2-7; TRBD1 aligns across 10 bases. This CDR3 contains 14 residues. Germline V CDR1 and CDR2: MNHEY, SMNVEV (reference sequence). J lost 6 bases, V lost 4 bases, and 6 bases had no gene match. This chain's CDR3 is CASSSTGGWGEQYF. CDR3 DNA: TGTGCCAGCAGTTCGACAGGGGGCTGGGGCGAGCAGTACTTC.

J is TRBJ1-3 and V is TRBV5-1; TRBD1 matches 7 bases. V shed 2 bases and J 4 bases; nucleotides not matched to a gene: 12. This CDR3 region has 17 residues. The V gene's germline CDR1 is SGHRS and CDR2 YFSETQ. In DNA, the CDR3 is TGCGCCAGCAGCTTACCAAAAACAGGGGCGGCAGGAAACACCATATATTTT. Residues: CASSLPKTGAAGNTIYF.

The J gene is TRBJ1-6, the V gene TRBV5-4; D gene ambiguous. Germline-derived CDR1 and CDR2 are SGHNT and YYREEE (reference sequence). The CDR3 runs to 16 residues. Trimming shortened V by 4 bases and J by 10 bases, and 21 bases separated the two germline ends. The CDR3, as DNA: TGTGCCAGCAGCCTCCCGGACGGACTCCAGTCGTCACCCCTCCACTTT. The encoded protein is CASSLPDGLQSSPLHF.